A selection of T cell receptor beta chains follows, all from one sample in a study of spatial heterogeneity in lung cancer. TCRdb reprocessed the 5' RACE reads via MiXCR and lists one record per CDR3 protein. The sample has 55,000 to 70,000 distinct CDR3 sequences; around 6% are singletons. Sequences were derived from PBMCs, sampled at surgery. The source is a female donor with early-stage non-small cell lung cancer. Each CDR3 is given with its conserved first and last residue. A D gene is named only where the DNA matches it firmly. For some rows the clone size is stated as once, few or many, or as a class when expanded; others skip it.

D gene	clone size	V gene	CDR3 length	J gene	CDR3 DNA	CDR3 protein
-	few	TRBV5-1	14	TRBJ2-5	TGCGCCAGCAGCTTTGGGGGAACCGAAGAGACCCAGTACTTC	CASSFGGTEETQYF
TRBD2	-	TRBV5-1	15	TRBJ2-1	TGCGCCAGCAGCTTGACTAGCGGGAGCCTGGGTGAGCAGTTCTTC	CASSLTSGSLGEQFF
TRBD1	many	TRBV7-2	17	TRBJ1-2	TGTGCCAGCAGCTTCCGGACAGGGGGCCGGATTAGCGCGGGCTACACCTTC	CASSFRTGGRISAGYTF
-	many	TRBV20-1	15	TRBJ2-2	TGCAGTGCCCAAAGGGGGAAGTCGAACACCGGGGAGCTGTTTTTT	CSAQRGKSNTGELFF
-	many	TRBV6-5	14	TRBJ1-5	TGTGCCAGCCGGTCGAGGAGCACCGGTCAGCCCCAGCATTTT	CASRSRSTGQPQHF
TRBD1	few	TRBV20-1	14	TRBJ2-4	TGCAGTGCAAGGAACAGGGGGTGGGAGAACATTCAGTACTTC	CSARNRGWENIQYF
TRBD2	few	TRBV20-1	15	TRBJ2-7	TGCAGTGCCCCGGGACTAGCGGAGGGTCGATACGAGCAGTACTTC	CSAPGLAEGRYEQYF
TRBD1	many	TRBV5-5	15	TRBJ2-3	TGTGCCAGCAGCTTGGGGGACAGGGACGCAGATACGCAGTATTTT	CASSLGDRDADTQYF
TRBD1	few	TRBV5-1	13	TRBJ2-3	TGCGCCAGCACCACAGGGGATACAGATACGCAGTATTTT	CASTTGDTDTQYF
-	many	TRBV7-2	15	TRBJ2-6	TGTGCCAGCAGTTTTATGGGGCAGGGGGCCAACGTCCTGACTTTC	CASSFMGQGANVLTF
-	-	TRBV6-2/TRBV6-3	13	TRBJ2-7	TGTGCCAGCAGTGGGCAGGGTTCCTACGAGCAGTACTTC	CASSGQGSYEQYF
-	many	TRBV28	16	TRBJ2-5	TGTGCCAGCAGTTTGACTCGAATAAGGAGGCAAGAGACCCAGTACTTC	CASSLTRIRRQETQYF
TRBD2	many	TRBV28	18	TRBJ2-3	TGTGCCAGCAGACACTTCTCCCGGGCTAGCGGACTAGGCGATACGCAGTATTTT	CASRHFSRASGLGDTQYF
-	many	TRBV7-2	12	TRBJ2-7	TGTGCCAGCAGCTTGACGGGGTACGAGCAGTACTTC	CASSLTGYEQYF
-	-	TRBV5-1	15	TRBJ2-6	TGCGCCAGCAGCCCGGAGGGGAATGGGGCCAACGTCCTGACTTTC	CASSPEGNGANVLTF
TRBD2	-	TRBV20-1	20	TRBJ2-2	TGCAGTGCTAGAGTCCCGGGACTAGCGGGGGGACTCGCGAACACCGGGGAGCTGTTTTTT	CSARVPGLAGGLANTGELFF
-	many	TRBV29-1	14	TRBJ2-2	TGCAGCGTCAAGACGTTCGCGAACACCGGGGAGCTGTTTTTT	CSVKTFANTGELFF
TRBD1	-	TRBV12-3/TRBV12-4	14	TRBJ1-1	TGTGCCAGCAGACTCAGACAGGGGCCCGCTGAAGCTTTCTTT	CASRLRQGPAEAFF
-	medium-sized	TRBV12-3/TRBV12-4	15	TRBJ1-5	TGTGCCAGCAGTTTACACGGGGGAGGGGGTCAGCCCCAGCATTTT	CASSLHGGGGQPQHF
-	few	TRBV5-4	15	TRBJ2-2	TGTGCCAGCAGCCTGCCGGGACCCACCACCGGGGAGCTGTTTTTT	CASSLPGPTTGELFF
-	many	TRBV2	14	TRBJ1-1	TGTGCCAGCACCCTCGTGGGGGGTAACACTGAAGCTTTCTTT	CASTLVGGNTEAFF
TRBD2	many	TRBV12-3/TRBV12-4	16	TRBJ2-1	TGTGCCAGCAGGATCGCTGGGACTAGCGGGAGGGGTGAGCAGTTCTTC	CASRIAGTSGRGEQFF
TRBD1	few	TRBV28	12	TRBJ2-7	TGTGCCACCAGACAGGGATTCTACGAGCAGTACTTC	CATRQGFYEQYF
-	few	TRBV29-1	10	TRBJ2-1	TGCAGCGTTGAAGAACTTGAGCAGTTCTTC	CSVEELEQFF
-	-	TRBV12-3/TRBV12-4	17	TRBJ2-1	TGTGCCAGCAGTTTAGTGGGACTTCCGAGCTCCTACAATGAGCAGTTCTTC	CASSLVGLPSSYNEQFF
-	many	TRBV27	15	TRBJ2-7	TGTGCCAGCAAAGAGGGTGTTGGGCCTTCCTACGAGCAGTACTTC	CASKEGVGPSYEQYF
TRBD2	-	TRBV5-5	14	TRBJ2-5	TGTGCCAGCAGCCCGTCCGGGAGGCTCGAGACCCAGTACTTC	CASSPSGRLETQYF
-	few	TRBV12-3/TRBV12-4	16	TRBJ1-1	TGTGCCAGCAGTTCGGGCTCAGGCCGCCCGGGGACTGAAGCTTTCTTT	CASSSGSGRPGTEAFF
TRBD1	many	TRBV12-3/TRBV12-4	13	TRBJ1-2	TGTGCCAGCAGTTTTAACAGGGGGGATGGCTACACCTTC	CASSFNRGDGYTF
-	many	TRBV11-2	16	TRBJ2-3	TGTGCCAGCAGCTTAGTGCCGGGGGCGAACACAGATACGCAGTATTTT	CASSLVPGANTDTQYF
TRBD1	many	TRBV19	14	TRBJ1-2	TGTGCCAGTACCGAAATGGGACAGGTCTCTGGCTACACCTTC	CASTEMGQVSGYTF
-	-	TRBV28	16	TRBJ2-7	TGTGCCAGCAGTTACAGGGTTGAACGGACCTCCTACGAGCAGTACTTC	CASSYRVERTSYEQYF
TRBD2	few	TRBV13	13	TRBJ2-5	TGTGCCAGCGCCCTAGCGGGGAGAGAGACCCAGTACTTC	CASALAGRETQYF
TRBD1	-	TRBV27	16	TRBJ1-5	TGTGCCAGCAGTCGGGGGACAGGTGCCCTCAATCAGCCCCAGCATTTT	CASSRGTGALNQPQHF
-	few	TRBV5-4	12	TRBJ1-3	TGTGCCAGCAGCTTGTTTGGAAACACCATATATTTT	CASSLFGNTIYF
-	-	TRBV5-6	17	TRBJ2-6	TGTGCCAGCAGCCACGGCTCACGGGCTAGTGGGGCCAACGTCCTGACTTTC	CASSHGSRASGANVLTF
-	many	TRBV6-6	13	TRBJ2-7	TGTGCCAGCAGGGACCCCGGCTCCTACGAGCAGTACTTC	CASRDPGSYEQYF
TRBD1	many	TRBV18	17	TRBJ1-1	TGTGCCAGCTCACCCCAGGGGACAGGGGGCCTGAACACTGAAGCTTTCTTT	CASSPQGTGGLNTEAFF
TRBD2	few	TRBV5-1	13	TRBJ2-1	TGCGCCAGCCAACTAGCGGGGGGAGATGAGCAGTTCTTC	CASQLAGGDEQFF
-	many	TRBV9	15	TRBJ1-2	TGTGCCAGCGCGAACGAGGACTTTTTTAACTATGGCTACACCTTC	CASANEDFFNYGYTF
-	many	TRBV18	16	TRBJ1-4	TGTGCCAGCTCACCATTTGGGCCAGCAACTAATGAAAAACTGTTTTTT	CASSPFGPATNEKLFF
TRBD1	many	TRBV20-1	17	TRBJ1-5	TGCAGTGCTAGAGATCCGGTTGGCAGGGGGCCAAATCAGCCCCAGCATTTT	CSARDPVGRGPNQPQHF
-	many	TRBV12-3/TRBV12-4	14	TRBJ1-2	TGTGCCAGCACCCACAGGACACAGCTAAATGGCTACACCTTC	CASTHRTQLNGYTF
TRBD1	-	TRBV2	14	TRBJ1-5	TGTGCCAGCAGGAGACAGGGTAACAATCAGCCCCAGCATTTT	CASRRQGNNQPQHF
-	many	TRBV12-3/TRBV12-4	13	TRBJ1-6	TGTGCCAGCAGGGACAGCTATAATTCACCCCTCCACTTT	CASRDSYNSPLHF
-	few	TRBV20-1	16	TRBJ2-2	TGCAGTGCCAAAGCCGGGGCCTCCTTGGGGACCGGGGAGCTGTTTTTT	CSAKAGASLGTGELFF
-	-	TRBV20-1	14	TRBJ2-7	TGCAGTGCTAGAGCCCCTCCCGGATTTGACGAGCAGTACTTC	CSARAPPGFDEQYF
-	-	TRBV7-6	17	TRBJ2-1	TGTGCCAGCCAGGTGGGACCGGCACAGCGCTCCTACAATGAGCAGTTCTTC	CASQVGPAQRSYNEQFF
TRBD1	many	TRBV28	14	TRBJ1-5	TGTGCCAGCAGTGGACAGGCGGTCAATCAGCCCCAGCATTTT	CASSGQAVNQPQHF
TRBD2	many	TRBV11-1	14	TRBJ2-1	TGTGCCAGCAGCCGGACTAGGTCAGAAAATGAGCAGTTCTTC	CASSRTRSENEQFF
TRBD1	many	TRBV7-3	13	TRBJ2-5	TGTGCCAGCAGCAAAGGGGGCTTGGAGACCCAGTACTTC	CASSKGGLETQYF
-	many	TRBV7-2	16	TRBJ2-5	TGTGCCAGCAGCTTCACCCCGGGACCCCCGATGGAGACCCAGTACTTC	CASSFTPGPPMETQYF
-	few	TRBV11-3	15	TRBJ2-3	TGTGCCAGCAGCAACAGGGTGGTAGGGGGATATACGCAGTATTTT	CASSNRVVGGYTQYF
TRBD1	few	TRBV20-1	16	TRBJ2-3	TGCAGTGCTAGTGCCCTGGACAGGGGTTGGACAGATACGCAGTATTTT	CSASALDRGWTDTQYF
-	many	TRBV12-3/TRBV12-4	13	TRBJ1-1	TGTGCAGCTACGGGGGTTGGGGACACTGAAGCTTTCTTT	CAATGVGDTEAFF
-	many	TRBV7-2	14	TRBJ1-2	TGTGCCAGCAGCCCCACGACGGGGGGCTTCGGCTACACCTTC	CASSPTTGGFGYTF
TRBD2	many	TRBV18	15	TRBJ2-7	TGTGCCAGCTCCCGTGGGGGACTAGAGACCCTCGAGCAGTACTTC	CASSRGGLETLEQYF
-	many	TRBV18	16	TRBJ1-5	TGTGCCAGCTCACCACCGTTAGCTGATAGCAATCAGCCCCAGCATTTT	CASSPPLADSNQPQHF
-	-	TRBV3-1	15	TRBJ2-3	TGTGCCAGCAGCCAAGTAACAGTACACACAGATACGCAGTATTTT	CASSQVTVHTDTQYF
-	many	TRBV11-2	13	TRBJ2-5	TGTGCCAGCAGCTTAGATCTCCCCGAGACCCAGTACTTC	CASSLDLPETQYF